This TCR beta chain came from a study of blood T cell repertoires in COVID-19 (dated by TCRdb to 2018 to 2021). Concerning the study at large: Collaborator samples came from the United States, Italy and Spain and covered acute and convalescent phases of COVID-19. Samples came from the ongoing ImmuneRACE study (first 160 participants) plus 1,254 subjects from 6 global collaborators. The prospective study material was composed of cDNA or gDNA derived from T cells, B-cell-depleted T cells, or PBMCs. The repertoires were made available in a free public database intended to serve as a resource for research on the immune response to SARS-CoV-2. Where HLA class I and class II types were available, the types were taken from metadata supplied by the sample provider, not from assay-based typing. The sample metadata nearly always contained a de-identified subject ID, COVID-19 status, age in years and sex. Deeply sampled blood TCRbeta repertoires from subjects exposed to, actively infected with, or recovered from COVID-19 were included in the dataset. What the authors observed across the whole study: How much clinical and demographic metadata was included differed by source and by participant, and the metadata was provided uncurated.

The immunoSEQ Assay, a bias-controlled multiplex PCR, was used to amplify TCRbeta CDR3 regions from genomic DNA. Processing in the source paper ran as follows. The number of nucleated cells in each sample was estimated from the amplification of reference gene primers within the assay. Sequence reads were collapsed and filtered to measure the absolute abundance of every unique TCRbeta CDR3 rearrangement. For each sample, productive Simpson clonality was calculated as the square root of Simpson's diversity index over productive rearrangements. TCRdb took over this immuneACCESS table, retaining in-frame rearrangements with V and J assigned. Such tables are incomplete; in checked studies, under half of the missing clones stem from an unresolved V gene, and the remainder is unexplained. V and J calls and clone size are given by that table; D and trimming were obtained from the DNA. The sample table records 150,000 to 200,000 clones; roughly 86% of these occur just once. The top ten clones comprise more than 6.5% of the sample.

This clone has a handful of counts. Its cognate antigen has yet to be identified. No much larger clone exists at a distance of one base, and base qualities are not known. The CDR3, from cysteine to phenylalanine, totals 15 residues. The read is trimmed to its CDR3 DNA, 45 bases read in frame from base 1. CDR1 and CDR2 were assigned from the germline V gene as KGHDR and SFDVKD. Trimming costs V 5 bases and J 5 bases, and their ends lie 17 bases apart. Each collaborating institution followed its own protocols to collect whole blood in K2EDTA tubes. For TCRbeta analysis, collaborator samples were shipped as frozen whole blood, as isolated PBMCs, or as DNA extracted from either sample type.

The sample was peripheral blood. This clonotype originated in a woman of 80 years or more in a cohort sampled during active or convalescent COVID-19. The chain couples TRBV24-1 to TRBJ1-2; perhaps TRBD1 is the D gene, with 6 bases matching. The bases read TGTGCCACCAGTGGGGGTCGGGGGGCTAGGTATGGCTACACCTTC. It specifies CATSGGRGARYGYTF.